The rows below give T cell receptor beta chains drawn from one sample of a study of blood T cell repertoires in COVID-19. TCRdb's copy holds only in-frame clones and misses some; the assay was immunoSEQ multiplex PCR. The repertoire has 180,000 or so clones, around four fifths of them found once; the top ten carry under 4.5%. The material sequenced was PBMCs or T cells enriched from blood (not recorded which). The receptors here all came from a woman aged 50 to 65 who had recovered from COVID-19. Both conserved end residues are part of each CDR3. A D gene is named only where the DNA matches it firmly. A row's size may be missing; if present it is once, few, many or a size class.

TRBJ1-2	TRBV7-9	TRBD1	-	TGTGCCAGCAGCCGCCAAACGGACAGGGAGAGAGGCTACACCTTC	CASSRQTDRERGYTF
TRBJ2-2	TRBV28	-	-	TGTGCCAGCAGTTTCGGGGGAGGGGAGCTGTTTTTT	CASSFGGGELFF
TRBJ1-6	TRBV7-9	-	-	TGTGCCAGCAGGCCGAAGTCCGCGTTGAATTCACCCCTCCACTTT	CASRPKSALNSPLHF
TRBJ1-1	TRBV11-2	TRBD1	-	TGTGCCAGCAGCGGACAGGACTACACTGAAGCTTTCTTT	CASSGQDYTEAFF
TRBJ2-3	TRBV6-2/TRBV6-3	-	-	TGTGCCAGCAGTTACACATACACAGATACGCAGTATTTT	CASSYTYTDTQYF
TRBJ2-5	TRBV15	-	-	TGTGCCACCAGCAGAGTAGGTGGTGCCGGGGAGACCCAGTACTTC	CATSRVGGAGETQYF
TRBJ2-4	TRBV19	-	few	TGTGCCAGTAGTATTCGGGGAGGCCCCGGGAACATTCAGTACTTC	CASSIRGGPGNIQYF
TRBJ1-2	TRBV28	-	once	TGTGCCAGCAGTTTATCAGGGGATTTCTATGGCTACACCTTC	CASSLSGDFYGYTF
TRBJ1-1	TRBV28	TRBD1	-	TGTGCCAGCAGTTGGACAGGAGAAACTGAAGCTTTCTTT	CASSWTGETEAFF
TRBJ1-2	TRBV27	TRBD1	-	TGTGCCAGCGGAATCATAACCGGGACAGGGCTCTCGGGCTACACCTTC	CASGIITGTGLSGYTF
TRBJ2-1	TRBV19	-	-	TGTGCCAGTACCCCAGACAGGTATAATGAGCAGTTCTTC	CASTPDRYNEQFF
TRBJ2-5	TRBV4-2	-	-	TGTGCCAGCAGCCAAGCCCAAATCCAAGAGACCCAGTACTTC	CASSQAQIQETQYF